These 3 T cell receptor beta chains share one sample of origin, sequenced in a study of a mutant IDH1 vaccine in newly diagnosed glioma. TCRdb's table, derived via immunoSEQ multiplex PCR, lists solely in-frame clones and lacks some. The table includes tens of thousands of clones, around 83% detected once. Their antigen targets remain unknown. The time point: week 23, last vaccination. The vaccine gave 300 ug of a 20-mer mutant IDH1 peptide subcutaneously per dose. This sample comprised PBMCs, obtained from a glioma patient whose treatment included an IDH1 peptide vaccine. These receptors originate from a woman between 50 and 59 years old with glioma.

The J gene is TRBJ1-3, the V gene TRBV30; D not certain. Germline V CDR1 and CDR2: GTSNPN, SVGIG (reference sequence). The ends were cut back, 2 bases at V and 4 bases at J, with 3 bases in the middle. The CDR3 is 11 residues long. The CDR3 protein is CAWSKGNTIYF. Here the CDR3 DNA reads TGTGCCTGGAGTAAGGGAAACACCATATATTTT.

The V call is TRBV4-1, the J call TRBJ2-4, with D possibly matching TRBD2 (6 bases). Germline V lookup: CDR1 MGHRA, CDR2 YSYEKL. The ends were cut back, 0 bases at V and 7 bases at J, with 10 bases in the middle. CDR3 size: 14 residues. In DNA, the CDR3 is TGCGCCAGCAGCCAAGATGCTAGCGTTAACATTCAGTACTTC. Residues: CASSQDASVNIQYF.

The chain couples TRBV28 to TRBJ2-3, with TRBD2 identical over 8 bases. Looked up from germline, CDR1 is MDHEN and CDR2 is SYDVKM. The V gene end was trimmed by 1 base and the J gene end by 6 bases; junction bases not matched to a gene: 9. CDR3 length: 16 amino acids. CDR3 residues: CASSLSSSGWADTQYF. CDR3 nucleotides: TGTGCCAGCAGTTTATCATCTAGCGGGTGGGCGGATACGCAGTATTTT.